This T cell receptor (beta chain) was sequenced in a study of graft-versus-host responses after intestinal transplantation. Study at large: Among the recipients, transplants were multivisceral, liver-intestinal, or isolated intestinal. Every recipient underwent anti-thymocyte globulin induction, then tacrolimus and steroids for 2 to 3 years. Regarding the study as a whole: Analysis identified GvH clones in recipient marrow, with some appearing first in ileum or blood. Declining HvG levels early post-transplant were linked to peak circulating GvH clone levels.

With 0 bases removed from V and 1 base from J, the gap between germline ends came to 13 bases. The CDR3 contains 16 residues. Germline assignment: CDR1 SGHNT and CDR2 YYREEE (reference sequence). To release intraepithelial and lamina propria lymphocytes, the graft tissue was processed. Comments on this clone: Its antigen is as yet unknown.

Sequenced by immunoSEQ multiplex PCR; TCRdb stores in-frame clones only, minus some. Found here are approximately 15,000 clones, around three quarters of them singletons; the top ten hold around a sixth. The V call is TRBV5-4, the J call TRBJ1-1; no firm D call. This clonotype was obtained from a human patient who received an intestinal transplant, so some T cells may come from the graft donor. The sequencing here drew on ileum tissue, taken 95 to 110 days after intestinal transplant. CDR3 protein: CASSLGTRAENTEAFF. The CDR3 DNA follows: TGTGCCAGCAGCTTGGGGACCCGGGCAGAGAACACTGAAGCTTTCTTT.